Listed here are 4 T cell receptor beta chains from one sample, sequenced in a study of OX40 agonist ivuxolimab in advanced cancers. TCRdb keeps only in-frame clones here, not all; method: immunoSEQ multiplex PCR. The sample has around 38,000 clones; about 90% are singletons. The sequenced sample was CD4+ or CD8+ T cells sorted from blood, obtained in a trial of the OX40 agonist ivuxolimab. The receptors were sampled from an adult with an advanced solid tumor such as melanoma, head and neck, liver or kidney cancer.

The rearrangement uses TRBV28 and TRBJ1-1; TRBD1 matches at 7 bases. V lost 3 bases to trimming and J lost 5 bases; unmatched junction nucleotides: 6. CDR3 length equals 14 residues. Germline loops: CDR1 MDHEN, CDR2 SYDVKM. The CDR3 region has the DNA TGTGCCAGCAGTTTTACAGGGGAAGGTACTGAAGCTTTCTTT. It encodes CASSFTGEGTEAFF.

This rearrangement joins TRBV5-1 to TRBJ2-1; 10 nucleotides agree with TRBD2. Germline CDR1 SGHRS, CDR2 YFSETQ. J lost 0 bases, V lost 4 bases, and 7 bases had no gene match. The CDR3 consists of 17 residues. CDR3: CASSTEASGSSYNEQFF. In DNA form, the CDR3 reads TGCGCCAGCAGCACCGAGGCTAGCGGGAGCTCCTACAATGAGCAGTTCTTC.

The chain carries TRBV7-3 and TRBJ2-7; 10 nucleotides match TRBD2. CDR1 is SGHTA and CDR2 is FQGTGA in the germline V gene. The CDR3 consists of 16 residues. J was trimmed by 3 bases and V by 1 base; bases with no gene match: 6. The CDR3 reads CASSLNPLAGDYEQYF. The CDR3 DNA sequence: TGTGCCAGCAGCTTAAATCCGCTAGCGGGAGACTACGAGCAGTACTTC.

This chain connects TRBV27 to TRBJ2-3; 12 nucleotides line up with TRBD2. Germline V lookup: CDR1 MNHEY, CDR2 SMNVEV (reference sequence). After removal of 5 bases from V and 4 bases from J, the junction contained 4 bases not matched to a gene. This CDR3 comprises 15 residues. As DNA, the CDR3 is TGTGCCAGCAGTCCCCTAGCGGGAGGGCCAGATACGCAGTATTTT. It codes for CASSPLAGGPDTQYF.